This is a list of T cell receptor beta chains from one sample in a study of blood T cell repertoires in COVID-19. Assay: immunoSEQ multiplex PCR; the TCRdb copy retains only in-frame clones and omits some. The table has roughly 240,000 clones, approximately 80% seen once; the top ten hold under 2%. Material: peripheral blood. These receptors were obtained from a woman aged 80 or older with acute or convalescent COVID-19. CDR3s include the opening cysteine and the closing phenylalanine or tryptophan. A D gene is named only where the DNA matches it firmly. The size of a clone is reported for some rows only, either as once, few or many, or as a class for expanded clones.

v_call	j_call	clone_size	d_call	cdr3_nt	cdr3_aa
TRBV7-8	TRBJ1-5	NA	NA	TGTGCCAGCAGCAGCATCCGGGGGGCCCACGAGCAGCCCCAGCATTTT	CASSSIRGAHEQPQHF
TRBV2	TRBJ2-1	NA	TRBD2	TGTGCCAGCAGTGCGACTAGCGGGTCCTACAATGAGCAGTTCTTC	CASSATSGSYNEQFF
TRBV27	TRBJ2-1	NA	NA	TGTGCCAGCAGTCCCCGGAGGAATGAGCAGTTCTTC	CASSPRRNEQFF
TRBV3-1/TRBV3-2	TRBJ2-3	NA	NA	TGTGCCAGCAGCCCCCTGGCCAGCACAGATACGCAGTATTTT	CASSPLASTDTQYF
TRBV11-2	TRBJ2-1	NA	TRBD2	TGTGCCAGCAGCCCATTAGCGGGAGCCTTAAATGAGCAGTTCTTC	CASSPLAGALNEQFF
TRBV9	TRBJ2-7	NA	TRBD1	TGTGCCAGCAGCGTAGAGAGGGGACAGTACTCCTACGAGCAGTACTTC	CASSVERGQYSYEQYF
TRBV6-5	TRBJ1-2	NA	NA	TGTGCCAGCAGTTATTTGACACGTAGGAACTATGGCTACACCTTC	CASSYLTRRNYGYTF
TRBV24-1	TRBJ1-2	once	NA	TGTGCCACCAGTGATTTGTGGGGCCACCGGAGCTATGGCTACACCTTC	CATSDLWGHRSYGYTF
TRBV7-2	TRBJ1-2	NA	NA	TGTGCCAGCAGCTTAGCTGGGGCAGGGGCTAACTATGGCTACACCTTC	CASSLAGAGANYGYTF
TRBV14	TRBJ1-5	once	NA	TGTGCCAGCAGCCAAGTAGGGACACAAAACAATCAGCCCCAGCATTTT	CASSQVGTQNNQPQHF
TRBV11-1	TRBJ1-2	NA	TRBD1	TGTGCCAGCAGCCCCGGACAGGGAGGGAGTGCGGCTGGCTACACCTTC	CASSPGQGGSAAGYTF
TRBV3-1/TRBV3-2	TRBJ2-3	once	TRBD1	TGTGCCAGCAGCCCCCGGACAGGGCCAGATACGCAGTATTTT	CASSPRTGPDTQYF
TRBV3-1/TRBV3-2	TRBJ1-4	NA	TRBD1	TGTGCCAGCAGCCTCAACAGGGGGCACGGTGAAAAACTGTTTTTT	CASSLNRGHGEKLFF
TRBV5-6	TRBJ2-3	NA	TRBD1	TGTGCCAGCACCCAGACAGGGGGCTCGGATACGCAGTATTTT	CASTQTGGSDTQYF
TRBV4-1	TRBJ1-3	once	TRBD1	TGCGCCAGCAGCCCGCCGACAGGGAAAGGAAACACCATATATTTT	CASSPPTGKGNTIYF
TRBV4-3	TRBJ2-1	NA	TRBD2	TGCGCCAGCAGCCAAGAACGCGGGGGGACCTACAATGAGCAGTTCTTC	CASSQERGGTYNEQFF
TRBV4-3	TRBJ2-1	NA	TRBD1	TGCGCCAGCAGCCCCTCTTGGGACAGGGGTGAGCAGTTCTTC	CASSPSWDRGEQFF
TRBV4-3	TRBJ1-4	NA	TRBD1	TGCGCCAGCAGCCAGGACAGGGGGCCAACTAATGAAAAACTGTTTTTT	CASSQDRGPTNEKLFF
TRBV11-2	TRBJ2-3	NA	NA	TGTGCCAGCAGCTCCGCCGGGATCGAAACCCCTACGCAGTATTTT	CASSSAGIETPTQYF
TRBV7-2	TRBJ2-7	NA	NA	TGTGCCAGCAGCTTAGAACGGGGTGGGATCTACGAGCAGTACTTC	CASSLERGGIYEQYF
TRBV23-1	TRBJ2-1	few	NA	TGCGCCAGCAGTCAATTTACAGGGAGGGGGTCCAATGAGCAGTTCTTC	CASSQFTGRGSNEQFF
TRBV5-1	TRBJ1-4	NA	NA	TGCGCCAGCAGCTTTACAGATACTAATGAAAAACTGTTTTTT	CASSFTDTNEKLFF
TRBV5-6	TRBJ1-6	NA	NA	TGTGCCAGCAGAAGACAGAATAATTCACCCCTCCACTTT	CASRRQNNSPLHF
TRBV10-3	TRBJ2-1	NA	NA	TGTGCCAGCGGACAGAACAATGAGCAGTTCTTC	CASGQNNEQFF
TRBV15	TRBJ1-6	NA	TRBD1	TGTGCCACCAGCAGAAACTACCCGGGACAGGGATATTCACCCCTCCACTTT	CATSRNYPGQGYSPLHF
TRBV18	TRBJ2-2	NA	TRBD2	TGTGCCAGCTCACCACCTAGCGGGAGGGCCATCGGGGAGCTGTTTTTT	CASSPPSGRAIGELFF
TRBV29-1	TRBJ1-2	few	NA	TGCAGCGTGGAAAGACAGGACGTCAACTATGGCTACACCTTC	CSVERQDVNYGYTF
TRBV5-1	TRBJ2-5	NA	TRBD2	TGCGCCAGCAGCCCGAGTCTGGCAGCGGGGGTGGAGACCCAGTACTTC	CASSPSLAAGVETQYF
TRBV7-9	TRBJ2-7	NA	NA	TGTGCCAGCAGCCAAGCCGACGAGCAGTACTTC	CASSQADEQYF
TRBV5-1	TRBJ2-5	NA	TRBD2	TGCGCCAGCAGCACCAGCGGGGCTCAAGAGACCCAGTACTTC	CASSTSGAQETQYF
TRBV28	TRBJ1-3	NA	TRBD1	TGTGCCAGCAGTTTTGACAGGGGTAGGAGAAACACCATATATTTT	CASSFDRGRRNTIYF
TRBV5-1	TRBJ2-7	once	TRBD1	TGCGCCAGCGGGGGACAGGGTTCGGGCTCCTACGAGCAGTACTTC	CASGGQGSGSYEQYF
TRBV30	TRBJ2-7	NA	NA	TGTGCCTGGTCTAGGGACACCAACTACGAGCAGTACTTC	CAWSRDTNYEQYF
TRBV14	TRBJ1-1	NA	NA	TGTGCCAGCAGCCTACAGATCGGGAACACTGAAGCTTTCTTT	CASSLQIGNTEAFF
TRBV13	TRBJ2-3	NA	TRBD2	TGTGCCAGCAGCTTAAGGCTAGCGGGAGTTAATACGCAGTATTTT	CASSLRLAGVNTQYF
TRBV7-2	TRBJ1-5	many	NA	TGTGCCAGCAGCTCTTACAGGGATAGCAATCAGCCCCAGCATTTT	CASSSYRDSNQPQHF
TRBV11-3	TRBJ2-7	NA	NA	TGTGCCAGCAGCTCAGACCAGGGCCAAAGGAAGTACTTC	CASSSDQGQRKYF